The 13 T cell receptor beta chains presented below share a single source sample, sequenced in a study of T cell repertoires in cytomegalovirus infection. One entry per CDR3 protein results from TCRdb running MiXCR on the reads. The sample shows approximately 490,000 distinct CDR3 sequences, 11% of them seen only once. The material sequenced was PBMCs. The receptors shown here come from a human donor in good health (CMV status not recorded). Some clones in this sample may be carry-over from other donors' samples.

This chain uses TRBV5-1 with TRBJ2-2; D call uncertain. Germline V gene lookup returns CDR1 SGHRS and CDR2 YFSETQ. CDR3 length: 15 amino acids. With 4 bases removed from V and 4 bases from J, the gap between germline ends came to 14 bases. CDR3 bases: TGCGCCAGCAGCCTGTCTTCGGTGGGCACCGGGGAGCTGTTTTTT. It codes for CASSLSSVGTGELFF.

In its sample, this clonotype was seen many times. The chain combines TRBV7-3 with TRBJ2-1, with D perhaps matching TRBD2 (6 bases). The germline V and J ends were trimmed by 1 base and 8 bases, with 15 bases remaining between them. Germline V lookup: CDR1 SGHTA, CDR2 FQGTGA. CDR3 length equals 15 residues. As DNA, the CDR3 is TGTGCCAGCAGCTTAAGCGGGGTAACCGCGCATGAGCAGTTCTTC. Translating it yields CASSLSGVTAHEQFF.

This clonotype has more than one count but fewer than ten. The J gene is TRBJ2-7, the V gene TRBV20-1; 10 nucleotides line up with TRBD2. The CDR3 has 14 amino acids. Germline V gene lookup returns CDR1 DFQATT and CDR2 SNEGSKA (reference sequence). V lost 3 bases and J lost 4; bases outside the gene matches: 6. The CDR3 sequence is CSARQREGQYEQYF. CDR3 nucleotides: TGCAGTGCTAGGCAGCGGGAGGGCCAATACGAGCAGTACTTC.

This clonotype was picked up a small number of times. The chain has TRBV18 and TRBJ2-3; D gene uncertain. CDR3 length: 13 amino acids. The ends were cut back, 2 bases at V and 5 bases at J, with 8 bases in the middle. CDR1 KGHSH and CDR2 LQKENI come from the germline V gene. CDR3 sequence reads: CASSPIEKDTQYF. The CDR3 region has the DNA TGTGCCAGCTCACCAATTGAAAAAGATACGCAGTATTTT. The full variable domain, with the rest looked up from reference TRBV18 and TRBJ2-3, is NAGVMQNPRHLVRRRGQEARLRCSPMKGHSHVYWYRQLPEEGLKFMVYLQKENIIDESGMPKERFSAEFPKEGPSILRIQQVVRGDSAAYFCASSPIEKDTQYFGPGTRLTVL.

The genes are TRBV20-1 and TRBJ1-2, with D tentatively TRBD1 (5 bases). CDR1 and CDR2 from the germline V gene are DFQATT and SNEGSKA (reference sequence). The ends were cut back, 4 bases at V and 0 bases at J, with 9 bases in the middle. The CDR3 is 13 residues long. CDR3 DNA: TGCAGTGCTACCCGGGGACCTAACTATGGCTACACCTTC. Translated, it gives CSATRGPNYGYTF.

This clonotype appeared a few times. The chain is built from TRBV19 and TRBJ1-5, with a possible D match to TRBD1 (6 bases). V lost 3 bases and J lost 0, with 9 bases in between. CDR3 length: 15 residues. The germline gives CDR1 LNHDA, CDR2 SQIVND (reference sequence). CDR3 bases: TGTGCCAGTAGTATCAGGGGAACTAGCAATCAGCCCCAGCATTTT. Translated: CASSIRGTSNQPQHF.

This clonotype showed up many times. The V call is TRBV28, the J call TRBJ2-7; D is unclear. Germline V gene lookup returns CDR1 MDHEN and CDR2 SYDVKM. The CDR3 is 13 amino acids. V lost 5 bases, J lost 3 bases, and 11 bases lay in between. The CDR3 region has the DNA TGTGCCAGCAGTGCTCAGACATACTACGAGCAGTACTTC. Its translation: CASSAQTYYEQYF.

In this sample, this clonotype turned up many times. This chain joins TRBV6-5 and TRBJ2-1; TRBD1 or TRBD2 may be the D gene (5 bases each). Trimming pared 6 bases from V and 7 bases from J, leaving 16 bases between. Per the germline V gene, CDR1 is MNHEY and CDR2 is SVGAGI. The CDR3 is 14 amino acids. CDR3 loop: CASRSGTVTNEQFF. In DNA, the CDR3 is TGTGCCAGCAGATCCGGGACGGTGACGAATGAGCAGTTCTTC.

The table lists this clonotype with many counts. V and J are TRBV12-3 or TRBV12-4 and TRBJ1-1, with D unresolved. This CDR3 is built from 16 residues. Trimming pared 2 bases from V and 7 bases from J, leaving 20 bases between. In nucleotides, the CDR3 is TGTGCCAGCAGTTTACCCTCGGTCGGAACTCTGGGTGAAGCTTTCTTT. Translating gives CASSLPSVGTLGEAFF.

This clonotype was counted only a few times. This sequence joins TRBV18 and TRBJ2-4, with TRBD1 matching 8 bases. J lost 0 bases, V lost 0 bases, and 1 base had no gene match. CDR3 size: 16 residues. From germline, CDR1 is KGHSH and CDR2 LQKENI. CDR3 in DNA: TGTGCCAGCTCACCACCGGGACAGGTAGCCAAAAACATTCAGTACTTC. Translated: CASSPPGQVAKNIQYF.

This clonotype came up many times. This chain connects TRBV7-3 to TRBJ2-1; 9 nucleotides match TRBD2. J gave up 7 bases and V 4 bases, and 11 bases lay outside the gene matches. This CDR3 contains 16 residues. Germline CDR1 reads SGHTA; CDR2 reads FQGTGA. The CDR3 nucleotides read TGTGCCAGCAGCTCCAGCGGGCCTAGCGGGAAAAATGAGCAGTTCTTC. It codes for CASSSSGPSGKNEQFF.

The chain uses TRBV29-1 and TRBJ1-2; TRBD1 matches at 10 bases. V trimming: 4 bases; J trimming: 7 bases; junction bases outside the gene matches: 9. CDR3 length: 14 residues. Germline lookup yields CDR1 SQVTM and CDR2 ANQGSEA. CDR3 residues: CSVVGGQGSAGYTF. CDR3 in DNA: TGCAGCGTTGTAGGGGGACAGGGGAGTGCTGGCTACACCTTC.

This clonotype showed up many times. In DNA form, the CDR3 reads TGTGCCAGCAGCTTAGACGTCCCGGGGGCCAGAGGTCTCAGAATTGAAGCTTTCTTT. This codes for CASSLDVPGARGLRIEAFF. The rearrangement links TRBV11-3 to TRBJ1-1; tentatively, D is TRBD1 (6 bases). This CDR3 contains 19 residues. V was shortened by 0 bases and J by 7 bases, with 27 bases between the two germline ends. Germline CDR1 and CDR2: SGHNT and YENEEA.